This TCR beta chain was retrieved from a study of cytomegalovirus exposure and HLA in healthy donors. PCR amplification relied on 60 Vbeta primers (plus 13 Jbeta primers). The method was immunoSEQ multiplex PCR; TCRdb's version includes in-frame clones alone and lacks a portion of them. The listing records about 77,000 clones. Study-level points and caveats: In a later analysis, 16,951 TCR beta sequences were associated with HLA alleles at 0.05 false discovery rate.

The CDR3 runs 15 residues. Germline V gene data show CDR1 as SGHNT and CDR2 as YYREEE (reference sequence). The ends lost 2 bases at V and 1 base at J; junction bases unmatched: 3. Points on this clone: Its antigen remains unidentified.

This receptor was identified in a man aged 50-60 years in good health and CMV-seropositive. V gene TRBV5-4 combines with J gene TRBJ2-3; 8 nucleotides agree with TRBD2. Material for sequencing was PBMCs. CDR3 protein: CASSLLAAGTDTQYF. DNA for the CDR3: TGTGCCAGCAGCTTACTAGCGGCAGGCACAGATACGCAGTATTTT.